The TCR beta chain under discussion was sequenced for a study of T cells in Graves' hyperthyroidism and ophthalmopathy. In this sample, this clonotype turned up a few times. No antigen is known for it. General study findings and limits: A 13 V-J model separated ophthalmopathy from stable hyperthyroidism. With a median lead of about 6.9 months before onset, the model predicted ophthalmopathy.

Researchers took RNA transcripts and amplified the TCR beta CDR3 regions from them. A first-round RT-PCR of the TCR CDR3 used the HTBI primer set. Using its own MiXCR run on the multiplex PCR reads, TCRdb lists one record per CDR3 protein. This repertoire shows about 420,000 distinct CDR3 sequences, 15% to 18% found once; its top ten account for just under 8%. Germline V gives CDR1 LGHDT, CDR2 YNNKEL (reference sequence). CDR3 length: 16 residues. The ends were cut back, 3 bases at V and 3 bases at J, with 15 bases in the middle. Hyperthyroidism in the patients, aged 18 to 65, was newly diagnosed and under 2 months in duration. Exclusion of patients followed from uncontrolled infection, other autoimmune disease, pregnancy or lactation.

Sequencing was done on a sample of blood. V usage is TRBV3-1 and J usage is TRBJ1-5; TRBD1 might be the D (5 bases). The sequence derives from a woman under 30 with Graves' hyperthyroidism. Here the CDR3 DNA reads TGTGCCAGCAGCCACACCAGGGCTGGGGCCAATCAGCCCCAGCATTTT. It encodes CASSHTRAGANQPQHF.